The text below deals with one T cell receptor beta chain. Its target is not known. This entry belongs to a study of T cells in localized non-small cell lung cancer. Study findings and constraints: Multi-region tumor sequencing was not done, so intratumor heterogeneity could not be excluded.

Assay used: immunoSEQ multiplex PCR; TCRdb lists only in-frame clones, some missing. The sample lists tens of thousands of clones, 88% seen once, with 20% to 25% in the top ten. This clonotype originated in a woman aged 40-69 years with stage I squamous cell lung carcinoma. The material was peripheral blood, obtained before any cancer treatment.

The CDR3 DNA reads as TGTGCCAGCAGGACAGGGGGTCTCTATGGCTACACCTTC. Its protein product is CASRTGGLYGYTF. The chain is built from TRBV2 and TRBJ1-2; 9 bases match TRBD1. V lost 6 bases to trimming and J lost 4 bases; unmatched junction nucleotides: 3. Germline CDR1 is SNHLY and CDR2 is FYNNEI. CDR3 size: 13 residues.